The TCR beta chain under discussion was sequenced for a study of patients and donors after allogeneic stem cell transplantation. TCRdb used MiXCR to reprocess the RT-PCR reads, holding one entry per CDR3 protein. This table holds approximately 200,000 distinct CDR3 sequences, about 37% found once. The clonotype originates from a human donor who was either an allogeneic HSCT recipient or a stem cell or donor lymphocyte infusion donor (not recorded which). It is not recorded whose cells these are; they may come from a transplant donor. Sample: blood, either unsorted or a sorted T cell fraction (not recorded which).

CDR3 sequence (DNA): TGTGCCAGCAGCCGGCAGGTAGCTAACTATGGCTACACCTTC. It specifies CASSRQVANYGYTF. The chain has TRBV7-2 and TRBJ1-2; no clear D gene. This CDR3 contains 14 residues. Trimming cost V 5 bases and J 0 bases, with 10 bases left between them. CDR1 SGHTA and CDR2 FQGNSA come from the germline V gene.